The clone carrying this T cell receptor beta chain appeared once. The data derive from a study of blood T cell repertoires in COVID-19. Study overall: Sites across the United States, Italy and Spain contributed samples from acute and convalescent COVID-19.

Profiled with immunoSEQ multiplex PCR; TCRdb holds only in-frame clones, not every one. The table records approximately 270,000 clones, about 90% of them present only once. The cohort comprised adults aged roughly 18 to 100 years residing in 20 to 30 US areas. The study assigned cohorts using participant-reported clinical history. Germline V CDR1 and CDR2: DFQATT, SNEGSKA (reference sequence). V dropped 3 bases and J dropped 4; count of bases not matched to a gene: 9. The CDR3 runs 15 residues. The source is a human donor in a cohort exposed to, infected with or recovered from COVID-19 (not recorded which). The donor label of this sample is uncertain. J is TRBJ1-5 and V is TRBV20-1; 7 nucleotides align to TRBD1. Input material: PBMCs or T cells enriched from blood (not recorded which). CDR3: CSASTAGQSNQPQHF. CDR3 DNA sequence: TGCAGTGCTAGTACCGCGGGACAGAGTAATCAGCCCCAGCATTTT.